The 2 T cell receptor beta chains given below trace back to one sample, sequenced in a study of human T cells and chemical hapten exposure. Each CDR3 protein gets one entry after TCRdb re-called the RACE reads with MiXCR. Of 75,000 to 90,000 distinct CDR3 sequences listed, roughly 10% are singletons. Time point here: patch test 1, 2 weeks after DPC sensitization. Treatment reported: therapeutic diphenylcyclopropenone sensitization with weekly scalp DPC. The specimen was whole blood, collected in connection with sensitization to the hapten diphenylcyclopropenone (DPC). Receptor source: an older woman with alopecia areata. Some clones in this sample may be carry-over from other donors' samples.

The genes are TRBV7-9 and TRBJ2-1; maybe TRBD1 (7 bases). The CDR3 totals 16 residues. Trimming took off 1 base at V and 2 bases at J, with 12 bases between the two ends. Germline-derived CDR1 and CDR2 are SEHNR and FQNEAQ (reference sequence). The CDR3 sequence is CASSLEIRGAYNEQFF. Written as DNA, the CDR3 is TGTGCCAGCAGCTTAGAAATCAGGGGGGCCTACAATGAGCAGTTCTTC. The variable domain in full, completed from reference TRBV7-9 and TRBJ2-1, reads DTGVSQNPRHKITKRGQNVTFRCDPISEHNRLYWYRQTLGQGPEFLTYFQNEAQLEKSRLLSDRFSAERPKGSFSTLEIQRTEQGDSAMYLCASSLEIRGAYNEQFFGPGTRLTVL.

This clonotype was counted at least ten times. The CDR3 DNA follows: TGTGCCAGCAACCGACCCCAAGGGAGAACAGATACGCAGTATTTT. Protein sequence: CASNRPQGRTDTQYF. The gene calls are TRBV6-6 and TRBJ2-3, with D perhaps matching TRBD2 (5 bases). Trimming removed 7 bases from V and 3 bases from J, with 17 bases in between. CDR1 MNHNY and CDR2 SVGAGI come from the germline V gene (reference sequence). This CDR3 is 15 amino acids long.